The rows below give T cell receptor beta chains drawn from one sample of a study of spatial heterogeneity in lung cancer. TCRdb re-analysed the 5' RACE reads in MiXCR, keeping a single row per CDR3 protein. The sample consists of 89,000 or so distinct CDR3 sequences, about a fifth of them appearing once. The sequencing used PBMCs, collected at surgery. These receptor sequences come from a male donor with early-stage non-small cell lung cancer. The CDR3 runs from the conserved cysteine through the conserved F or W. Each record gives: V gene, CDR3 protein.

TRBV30	CAWSSLGTDTQYF
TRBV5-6	CASSRWGQGYYEQYF
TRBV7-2	CASIRPSVARSSPLHF
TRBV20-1	CSAPGQGIGQNEKLFF
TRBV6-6	CASRQGADSPLHF
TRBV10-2	CATEGQGGSDTQYF
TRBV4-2	CASSHSGRQGGHIQYF
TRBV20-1	CSAAGVMGNTEAFF
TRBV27	CASTQRGGTEAFF
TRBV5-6	CASSLAGSADTQYF
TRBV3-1	CASSSDTTYGYTF
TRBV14	CASSHRQGGGSDTQYF
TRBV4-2	CASSQVSSANEQFF
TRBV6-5	CASRGETEAFF
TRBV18	CASSPDRVSPLHF
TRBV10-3	CAISGRQGYGDEQYF
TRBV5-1	CASSGGTDTQYF
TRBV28	CASSRRTGTRNEQFF
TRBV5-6	CASRRTGQYQETQYF
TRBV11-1	CASSVSGRADEQFF
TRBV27	CASSWGLSSYNEQFF
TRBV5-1	CASSRSTISGNTIYF
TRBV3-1	CASSQDGKNTGELFF
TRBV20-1	CSAGGASGRIDEQFF
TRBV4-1	CASSQDGVGGGGETQYF
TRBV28	CVSSAPGLNPYNEQFF
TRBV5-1	CASSPTDLDQETQYF
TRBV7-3	CASSLGGTSPDTQYF
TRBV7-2	CASSHGRTYEQYF
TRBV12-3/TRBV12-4	CASSLGAASGNTIYF
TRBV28	CASSSSGDGNEQFF
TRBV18	CASSRAGTGSYEQYF
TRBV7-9	CASSGGTRINYGYTF
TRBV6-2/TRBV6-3	CASNRGTVPNEQFF
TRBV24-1	CATSDSGGPQETQYF
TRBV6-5	CASSQPTGDNTGELFF
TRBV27	CASSLWGRTSGFRSEQYF
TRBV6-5	CASSYSPSDTEAFF
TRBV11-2	CASSLVLFHRGYGYTF
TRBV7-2	CASSLGGASNQPQHF
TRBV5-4	CASSFPAGHGADTQYF
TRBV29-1	CSVGTGDTGELFF